Below, 4 T cell receptor beta chains from the same sample are listed, as sequenced in a study of blood T cells in healthy people across ages. Then a second PCR, running about 6 to 12 cycles, was carried out with a sample-barcoded 5' primer and a J-beta primer mix. TCRdb re-analysed the 5' RACE reads in MiXCR, keeping a single row per CDR3 protein. The profile shows more than 450,000 distinct CDR3 sequences, 25% to 35% of them singletons. This same sample was also taken into another study, of T cells of mothers and their children.

The sequencing sample was made of blood. The receptor source for this set is a boy younger than 10 in good health.

The chain carries TRBV12-3 or TRBV12-4 and TRBJ2-1, with TRBD2 identical over 14 bases. V dropped 7 bases and J dropped 10; count of bases not matched to a gene: 12. The CDR3 covers 16 residues. DNA for the CDR3: TGTGCCAGCACCCACCGGACTAGCGGGAGGCAGAGGGAGCAGTTCTTC. Protein sequence: CASTHRTSGRQREQFF.

The V and J genes are TRBV7-2 and TRBJ2-1, with D perhaps TRBD2 (6 bases). Germline CDR1 reads SGHTA; CDR2 reads FQGNSA. The CDR3 has 16 amino acids. Trimming took off 6 bases at V and 5 bases at J, with 20 bases between the two ends. In DNA, the CDR3 is TGTGCCAGCAGAACCTTCCGGGAGAGGGGTCACAATGAGCAGTTCTTC. Its protein is CASRTFRERGHNEQFF.

In its sample, this clonotype was seen a few times. V and J are TRBV13 and TRBJ2-7, with 9 bases that match TRBD2. The V gene's germline CDR1 is PRHDT and CDR2 FYEKMQ (reference sequence). J was trimmed by 4 bases and V by 5 bases; bases with no gene match: 9. This CDR3 region has 15 residues. The CDR3 sequence: CASSGGGRAFYEQYF. As DNA, the CDR3 is TGTGCCAGCAGCGGGGGCGGGAGGGCCTTTTACGAGCAGTACTTC.

This clonotype has just a few counts. The V gene is TRBV10-3, the J gene TRBJ2-1; D remains unclear. CDR1 ENHRY and CDR2 SYGVKD come from the germline V gene. This CDR3 has 14 residues. V was clipped by 6 bases and J by 6 bases, with 15 bases between them. The CDR3: CAISGKDLTNEQFF. The CDR3 region has the DNA TGTGCCATCAGCGGTAAAGACCTCACCAATGAGCAGTTCTTC.